These T cell receptor beta chains were read from a single sample in a study of blood T cell repertoires in COVID-19. Profiled with immunoSEQ multiplex PCR; TCRdb holds only in-frame clones, not every one. The sample lists about 200,000 clones; 90% were seen once. What was sequenced was PBMCs or T cells enriched from blood (not recorded which). These receptors were taken from a man younger than 45 who had recovered from COVID-19. The CDR3 runs from the conserved cysteine through the conserved F or W. A D gene is named only where the DNA matches it firmly. Clone size is stated in some rows and not others, as once, few, many or a class when expanded.

>TRBV4-3|TRBJ2-5|-|-
CASSQGRASETQYF
TGCGCCAGCAGCCAAGGCAGGGCTTCGGAGACCCAGTACTTC
>TRBV30|TRBJ1-5|-|TRBD1
CAWSVQGGYYNQPQHF
TGTGCCTGGAGTGTACAAGGGGGCTATTACAATCAGCCCCAGCATTTT
>TRBV5-1|TRBJ1-1|few|-
CASSLGAGWGTEAFF
TGCGCCAGCAGCTTGGGGGCGGGCTGGGGCACTGAAGCTTTCTTT
>TRBV5-1|TRBJ2-1|-|-
CASSLPSSYNEQFF
TGCGCCAGCAGCTTACCTAGCTCCTACAATGAGCAGTTCTTC
>TRBV9|TRBJ1-2|-|-
CASSVGSIGLGAGYTF
TGTGCCAGCAGCGTAGGCAGTATTGGGTTGGGGGCTGGCTACACCTTC
>TRBV10-3|TRBJ2-1|once|-
CAIRGDTAARDEQFF
TGTGCCATCAGGGGGGACACGGCGGCAAGGGATGAGCAGTTCTTC
>TRBV24-1|TRBJ2-2|-|TRBD1
CATEDRARANTGELFF
TGTGCCACCGAGGACAGGGCACGTGCGAACACCGGGGAGCTGTTTTTT
>TRBV5-4|TRBJ2-7|-|-
CASSRDSIYEQYF
TGTGCCAGCAGCCGAGACAGTATCTACGAGCAGTACTTC
>TRBV7-2|TRBJ2-7|-|-
CASSLVSQGEQYF
TGTGCCAGCAGCTTAGTCAGTCAGGGCGAGCAGTACTTC
>TRBV19|TRBJ2-7|-|TRBD2
CASSILAGGTYEQYF
TGTGCCAGTAGTATACTAGCGGGAGGTACCTACGAGCAGTACTTC
>TRBV6-2/TRBV6-3|TRBJ2-1|-|TRBD2
CASSRLAGVYNEQFF
TGTGCCAGCAGTCGACTAGCGGGAGTGTACAATGAGCAGTTCTTC
>TRBV7-9|TRBJ2-2|-|TRBD2
CASSSRLAANTGELFF
TGTGCCAGCAGCTCCCGACTAGCGGCGAACACCGGGGAGCTGTTTTTT
>TRBV12-3/TRBV12-4|TRBJ2-3|-|-
CASRPNMDTQYF
TGTGCCAGCAGGCCTAATATGGATACGCAGTATTTT
>TRBV5-1|TRBJ2-3|-|TRBD2
CASSFSGGALDTQYF
TGCGCCAGCAGCTTTAGCGGGGGGGCCCTTGATACGCAGTATTTT
>TRBV4-1|TRBJ2-7|-|-
CASSQRTGTYEQYF
TGCGCCAGCAGCCAAAGGACTGGTACCTACGAGCAGTACTTC
>TRBV11-3|TRBJ2-7|few|-
CASSSSNTVSYEQYF
TGTGCCAGCAGCTCTAGTAACACCGTCTCCTACGAGCAGTACTTC
>TRBV18|TRBJ2-7|-|-
CASSSGTPPSYEQYF
TGTGCCAGCTCGTCCGGGACTCCTCCTTCCTACGAGCAGTACTTC
>TRBV6-6|TRBJ1-1|-|-
CASSNRDRDTEAFF
TGTGCCAGCAGCAACAGGGACCGGGACACTGAAGCTTTCTTT
>TRBV7-8|TRBJ2-7|-|TRBD1
CASSLSGRGHSYEQYF
TGTGCCAGCAGCTTATCGGGCAGGGGGCACTCCTACGAGCAGTACTTC
>TRBV5-5|TRBJ2-1|-|TRBD2
CASNPPSVAGGQQFF
TGTGCCAGCAACCCACCCTCGGTAGCGGGGGGCCAGCAGTTCTTC
>TRBV27|TRBJ1-4|-|TRBD1
CASRGTGGPANEKLFF
TGTGCCAGCAGGGGGACAGGGGGCCCTGCTAATGAAAAACTGTTTTTT
>TRBV6-1|TRBJ1-1|-|TRBD1
CASSDDRVNTEAFF
TGTGCCAGCAGTGACGACAGGGTGAACACTGAAGCTTTCTTT
>TRBV4-2|TRBJ1-3|-|-
CASSQDGGQTGNTIYF
TGTGCCAGCAGCCAAGATGGCGGACAGACTGGAAACACCATATATTTT
>TRBV30|TRBJ1-3|-|-
CACSDGGNTIYF
TGTGCGTGCAGCGACGGTGGAAACACCATATATTTT
>TRBV18|TRBJ2-5|-|TRBD1
CASSPRDREETQYF
TGTGCCAGCTCACCCCGGGACAGGGAAGAGACCCAGTACTTC
>TRBV30|TRBJ1-5|few|-
CAWSGRGSNQPQHF
TGTGCCTGGAGTGGACGGGGTAGCAATCAGCCCCAGCATTTT
>TRBV24-1|TRBJ2-1|-|TRBD2
CATSDLGLAGGNEQFF
TGTGCCACCAGTGATTTGGGACTAGCGGGAGGGAATGAGCAGTTCTTC
>TRBV6-2/TRBV6-3|TRBJ1-1|-|TRBD1
CASSYPGQGRPLDTEAFF
TGTGCCAGCAGTTACCCGGGACAGGGACGTCCTTTGGACACTGAAGCTTTCTTT
>TRBV9|TRBJ2-2|-|TRBD2
CASSALSGLAGSDGELFF
TGTGCCAGCAGCGCCCTTTCGGGACTAGCGGGGTCGGACGGGGAGCTGTTTTTT
>TRBV11-2|TRBJ1-4|-|-
CASSPTGGSEKLFF
TGTGCCAGCAGCCCAACGGGGGGGTCTGAAAAACTGTTTTTT
>TRBV15|TRBJ2-3|-|TRBD1
CATSRRIRGPDTDTQYF
TGTGCCACCAGCAGACGCATCAGGGGGCCGGACACAGATACGCAGTATTTT
>TRBV5-6|TRBJ1-1|once|TRBD1
CASSWTGTRGTEAFF
TGTGCCAGCAGCTGGACAGGCACCCGGGGCACTGAAGCTTTCTTT
>TRBV24-1|TRBJ1-3|-|-
CATSDPGNTIYF
TGTGCCACCAGTGATCCAGGAAACACCATATATTTT
>TRBV4-1|TRBJ2-3|-|-
CASSQEGSSSTDTQYF
TGCGCCAGCAGCCAAGAGGGCAGCTCTAGCACAGATACGCAGTATTTT
>TRBV27|TRBJ1-6|-|TRBD1
CASRETGQGNSPLHF
TGTGCCAGCAGGGAGACAGGGCAAGGAAATTCACCCCTCCACTTT
>TRBV19|TRBJ1-5|-|-
CASSIDTGLNQPQHF
TGTGCCAGTAGTATAGATACAGGCCTCAATCAGCCCCAGCATTTT
>TRBV30|TRBJ2-2|-|TRBD1
CAWDRGDGPGELFF
TGTGCCTGGGACAGGGGCGACGGGCCCGGGGAGCTGTTTTTT
>TRBV7-2|TRBJ1-1|-|-
CASSLLAGNTEAFF
TGTGCCAGCAGCTTACTGGCGGGGAACACTGAAGCTTTCTTT
>TRBV19|TRBJ2-3|-|TRBD1
CASRPGQGALDTQYF
TGTGCCAGTAGGCCCGGACAGGGGGCTTTAGATACGCAGTATTTT
>TRBV27|TRBJ2-3|-|TRBD2
CASSPLAGGGRNTQYF
TGTGCCAGCAGTCCATTAGCGGGAGGAGGTAGGAATACGCAGTATTTT
>TRBV28|TRBJ1-5|-|-
CASSPTLRVLPQHF
TGTGCCAGCAGTCCCACGCTCAGGGTTCTGCCCCAGCATTTT
>TRBV14|TRBJ2-5|-|-
CASSRDTGYQETQYF
TGTGCCAGCAGCCGGGACACCGGGTACCAAGAGACCCAGTACTTC
>TRBV4-2|TRBJ1-1|-|-
CASSRGLLGGNTEAFF
TGTGCCAGCAGCCGAGGTCTGTTGGGGGGGAACACTGAAGCTTTCTTT
>TRBV12-3/TRBV12-4|TRBJ1-1|-|-
CASSLGQGAFF
TGTGCCAGCAGTTTGGGACAAGGAGCTTTCTTT
>TRBV28|TRBJ2-1|-|TRBD1
CASSLRDRFYNEQFF
TGTGCCAGCAGCCTCCGGGACAGGTTCTACAATGAGCAGTTCTTC
>TRBV27|TRBJ1-2|few|-
CASSLTPANYGYTF
TGTGCCAGCAGCTTGACACCAGCTAACTATGGCTACACCTTC
>TRBV7-9|TRBJ1-1|-|-
CASSLGAGRNTEAFF
TGTGCCAGCAGCTTAGGTGCGGGGAGGAACACTGAAGCTTTCTTT
>TRBV28|TRBJ1-1|-|-
CASSFLTPPKNTEAFF
TGTGCCAGCAGTTTCCTCACTCCCCCTAAGAACACTGAAGCTTTCTTT
>TRBV6-5|TRBJ2-1|-|TRBD1
CASRPGGNEQFF
TGTGCCAGCAGACCAGGGGGCAATGAGCAGTTCTTC
>TRBV28|TRBJ1-2|-|TRBD1
CASSFIYLRDSNYGYTF
TGTGCCAGCAGTTTCATATACTTACGGGACAGCAACTATGGCTACACCTTC
>TRBV6-2/TRBV6-3|TRBJ2-7|-|TRBD1
CASSSPSGTGKYEQYF
TGTGCCAGCAGTTCGCCCTCCGGGACAGGGAAATACGAGCAGTACTTC
>TRBV6-5|TRBJ2-7|-|TRBD2
CASSYSLGGAYEQYF
TGTGCCAGCAGTTACTCTCTCGGGGGGGCCTACGAGCAGTACTTC
>TRBV11-2|TRBJ1-5|-|-
CASSLDRGGNQPQHF
TGTGCCAGCAGCTTAGATCGAGGTGGCAATCAGCCCCAGCATTTT
>TRBV5-6|TRBJ1-1|-|-
CASSLDTGHLNTEAFF
TGTGCCAGCAGCTTGGACACCGGACACCTGAACACTGAAGCTTTCTTT
>TRBV18|TRBJ1-6|-|-
CASSPQGNSPLHF
TGTGCCAGCTCACCCCAGGGTAATTCACCCCTCCACTTT
>TRBV20-1|TRBJ1-2|-|-
CSTETGNGYTF
TGCAGTACCGAGACAGGCAATGGCTACACCTTC
>TRBV14|TRBJ2-2|-|TRBD2
CASSQLAGEGRRELFF
TGTGCCAGCAGCCAACTAGCGGGAGAGGGAAGAAGGGAGCTGTTTTTT
>TRBV19|TRBJ2-5|-|-
CASSTGAEIQETQYF
TGTGCCAGTAGTACAGGGGCAGAAATCCAAGAGACCCAGTACTTC
>TRBV30|TRBJ1-2|once|-
CAWEFPGGGYTF
TGTGCCTGGGAGTTCCCGGGGGGTGGCTACACCTTC